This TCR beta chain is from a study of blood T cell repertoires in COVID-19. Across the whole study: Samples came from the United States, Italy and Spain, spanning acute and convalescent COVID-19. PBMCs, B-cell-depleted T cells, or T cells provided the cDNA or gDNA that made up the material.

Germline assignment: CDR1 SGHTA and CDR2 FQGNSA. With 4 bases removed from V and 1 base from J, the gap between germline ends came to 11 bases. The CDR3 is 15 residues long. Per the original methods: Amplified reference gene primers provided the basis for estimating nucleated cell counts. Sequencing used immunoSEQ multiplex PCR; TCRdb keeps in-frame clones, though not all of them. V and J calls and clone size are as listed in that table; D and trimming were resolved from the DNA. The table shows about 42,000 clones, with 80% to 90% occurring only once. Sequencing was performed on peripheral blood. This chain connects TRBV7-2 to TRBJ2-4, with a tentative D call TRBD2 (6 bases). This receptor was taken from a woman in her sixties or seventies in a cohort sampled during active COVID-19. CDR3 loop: CASSSPGGAKNIQYF. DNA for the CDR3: TGTGCCAGCAGCTCCCCTGGGGGGGCCAAAAACATTCAGTACTTC. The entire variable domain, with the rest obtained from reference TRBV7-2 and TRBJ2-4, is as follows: GAGVSQSPSNKVTEKGKDVELRCDPISGHTALYWYRQSLGQGLEFLIYFQGNSAPDKSGLPSDRFSAERTGGSVSTLTIQRTQQEDSAVYLCASSSPGGAKNIQYFGAGTRLSVL.